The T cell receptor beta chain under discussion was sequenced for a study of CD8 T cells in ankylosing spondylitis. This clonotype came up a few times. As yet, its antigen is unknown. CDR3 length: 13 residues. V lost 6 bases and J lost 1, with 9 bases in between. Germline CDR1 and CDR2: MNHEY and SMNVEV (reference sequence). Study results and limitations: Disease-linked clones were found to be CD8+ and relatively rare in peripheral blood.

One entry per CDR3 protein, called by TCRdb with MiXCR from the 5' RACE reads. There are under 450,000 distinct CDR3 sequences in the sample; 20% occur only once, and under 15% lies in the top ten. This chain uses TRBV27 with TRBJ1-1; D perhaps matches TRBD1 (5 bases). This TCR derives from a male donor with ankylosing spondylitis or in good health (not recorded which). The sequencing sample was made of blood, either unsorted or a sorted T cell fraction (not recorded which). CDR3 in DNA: TGTGCCAGCAGGACCACAGGGAACACTGAAGCTTTCTTT. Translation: CASRTTGNTEAFF.